In its sample, the clone carrying this TCR beta chain was seen many times. Antigen: not known. There are 13 residues in the CDR3. The V and J ends lost 6 bases and 2 bases respectively, with 13 bases between them. The germline V gene has CDR1 SQVTM and CDR2 ANQGSEA. The sample is drawn from a study of T-cell reconstitution after alpha-beta-depleted transplantation in children. Study-level findings and limits: In patients about two months after transplant, alpha-beta T cells reportedly arose from several hundred expanded graft clones.

A library of TCRbeta sequences, prepared with unique molecular identifiers, was generated. TCRdb passed the PCR reads through MiXCR, listing each CDR3 protein once. Among around 600,000 distinct CDR3 sequences listed, 23% were seen once. The material was PBMCs, mostly from graft donor cells, obtained 360 days after TCRalphabeta/CD19-depleted stem cell transplant. The chain recombines TRBV29-1 with TRBJ2-5; D unclear. This sequence was found in a boy less than two years old who had a stem cell transplant for acute myeloid leukemia, so the T cells may come from the graft donor. In DNA, the CDR3 is TGCAGCGTCCGGACGGGTGCGCAAGAGACCCAGTACTTC. As protein: CSVRTGAQETQYF.